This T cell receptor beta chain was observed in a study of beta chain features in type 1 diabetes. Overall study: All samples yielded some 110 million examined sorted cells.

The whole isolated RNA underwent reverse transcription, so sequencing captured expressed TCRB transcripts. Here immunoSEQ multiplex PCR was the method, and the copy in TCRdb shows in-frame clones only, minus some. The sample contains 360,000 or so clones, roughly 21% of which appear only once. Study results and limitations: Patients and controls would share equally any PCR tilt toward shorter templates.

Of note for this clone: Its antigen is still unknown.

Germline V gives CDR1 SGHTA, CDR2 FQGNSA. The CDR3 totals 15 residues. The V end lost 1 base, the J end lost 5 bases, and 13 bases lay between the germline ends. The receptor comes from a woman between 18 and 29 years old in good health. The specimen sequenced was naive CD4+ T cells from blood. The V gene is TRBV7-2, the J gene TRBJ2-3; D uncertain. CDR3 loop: CASSLEWAPRDTQYF. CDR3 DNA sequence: TGTGCCAGCAGCTTAGAGTGGGCCCCGAGAGATACGCAGTATTTT.